The clone carrying this TCR beta chain was observed once. One junction end disagrees with the germline gene, perhaps due to a read error. Healthy individuals who donated bone marrow served as the donors. The data were obtained in a study of cytomegalovirus exposure and HLA in healthy donors. This PCR relied on a set of 60 Vbeta primers and 13 Jbeta primers. Libraries were prepared by immunoSEQ multiplex PCR; TCRdb keeps only in-frame clonotypes and omits some of them. This sample carries 84,000 or so clones, around 85% of them seen once, and the ten largest clones take about an eighth. The CDR3 extends over 15 amino acids. The germline V gene has CDR1 MNHEY and CDR2 SVGAGI.

The receptor was isolated from a human donor in good health. The rearrangement links TRBV6-5 to TRBJ1-5, with D possibly being TRBD1 (5 bases). The sample was PBMCs. This chain's CDR3 is CASSYGADSNQPQNF. CDR3 DNA sequence: TGTGCCAGCAGTTACGGGGCCGATAGCAATCAGCCCCAGAATTTT.